The 19 T cell receptor beta chains below all came from one sample that was sequenced in a study of cytomegalovirus exposure and HLA in healthy donors. PCR amplification relied on 60 Vbeta primers (plus 13 Jbeta primers). Measured with immunoSEQ multiplex PCR; TCRdb has only the in-frame clones, and not every one. In the table there are 100,000 to 150,000 clones, around 76% of which are singletons. Source material: PBMCs. These receptors originate from a male donor in good health and CMV-seronegative.

This chain connects TRBV7-9 to TRBJ1-5; D remains ambiguous. Germline V lookup: CDR1 SEHNR, CDR2 FQNEAQ (reference sequence). The CDR3 has 13 residues. Deletions cut 0 bases from V and 5 bases from J, with 5 bases between. The CDR3 region has the DNA TGTGCCAGCAGCTTAGCGTCAGATCAGCCCCAGCATTTT. Protein: CASSLASDQPQHF.

This clone was observed a single time. The chain uses TRBV27 and TRBJ2-3; 8 positions match TRBD2. The V gene's germline CDR1 is MNHEY and CDR2 SMNVEV (reference sequence). The CDR3 runs 15 residues. V lost 10 bases to trimming and J lost 1 base; unmatched junction nucleotides: 10. In nucleotides, the CDR3 is TGTGCCACCCGCGGGGGGTCCCGGGGCACAGATACGCAGTATTTT. Its translation is CATRGGSRGTDTQYF.

This chain uses TRBV14 with TRBJ2-5; the match to TRBD2 covers 9 bases. The CDR3 consists of 16 residues. CDR1 is SGHDN, CDR2 FVKESK, per germline. V gave up 3 bases and J gave up 5 bases; unmatched junction bases: 10. This chain's CDR3 is CASSHGGLALGETQYF. As DNA, the CDR3 is TGTGCCAGCAGCCACGGTGGACTAGCGCTGGGGGAGACCCAGTACTTC.

This clone appeared a few times. This chain joins TRBV28 and TRBJ2-3; the D gene is possibly TRBD1 (5 bases). Trimming stripped 8 bases from V and 0 bases from J, with 12 bases between. CDR1 is MDHEN and CDR2 is SYDVKM in the germline V gene. The CDR3 is made up of 14 amino acids. The CDR3 coding sequence is TGTGCCAGCGCACGGACACCAAGCACAGATACGCAGTATTTT. It translates to CASARTPSTDTQYF.

The sample holds one count of this clone. The chain combines TRBV29-1 with TRBJ2-1; 11 nucleotides line up with TRBD2. Trimming took 2 bases from V and 2 from J; bases not matched to a gene: 2. Germline lookup yields CDR1 SQVTM and CDR2 ANQGSEA. The CDR3 contains 15 residues. The CDR3 bases are TGCAGCGTTGAACTAGCGGGGGGCGCCTACAATGAGCAGTTCTTC. Protein sequence: CSVELAGGAYNEQFF.

This clone was counted once. The chain uses TRBV9 and TRBJ2-6, with TRBD1 matching 7 bases. The CDR3 contains 18 residues. After removal of 4 bases from V and 3 bases from J, the junction contained 13 bases not matched to a gene. Germline lookup yields CDR1 SGDLS and CDR2 YYNGEE. CDR3 region: CASSTQTGSLGGANVLTF. In DNA, the CDR3 is TGTGCCAGCAGCACCCAGACAGGGTCATTAGGTGGGGCCAACGTCCTGACTTTC.

This clone was found once. This rearrangement joins TRBV7-2 to TRBJ1-2, with D possibly TRBD1 on 5 matching bases. The CDR3 is made up of 14 amino acids. V was pared by 5 bases and J by 4 bases, with 14 bases between. Germline V lookup: CDR1 SGHTA, CDR2 FQGNSA. The CDR3 DNA is TGTGCCAGCAGCCTCTCCCAGGGCATCTATGGCTACACCTTC. The encoded protein is CASSLSQGIYGYTF.

The rearrangement links TRBV9 to TRBJ1-3, with 11 nucleotides matching TRBD1. From germline, CDR1 is SGDLS and CDR2 YYNGEE. V was clipped by 3 bases and J by 2 bases; unmatched bases: 7. The CDR3 has 17 residues. CDR3 in DNA: TGTGCCAGCAGCGCCACCGGACAGGGGGCGGCTGGAAACACCATATATTTT. Translation gives CASSATGQGAAGNTIYF.

V is TRBV5-8 and J is TRBJ2-4, with 7 bases fitting TRBD1. Losses at the gene ends were 4 bases for V and 0 bases for J; bases not matched to a gene: 10. The CDR3 loop spans 17 amino acids. The V gene's germline CDR1 is SGHTS and CDR2 YDEGEE. CDR3: CASSPRDSPLAKNIQYF. The CDR3 region has the DNA TGTGCCAGCAGCCCACGGGACAGCCCTCTAGCCAAAAACATTCAGTACTTC.

Here the CDR3 reads CASSLQGAISKNIQYF. DNA for the CDR3: TGTGCCAGCAGTTTGCAGGGGGCTATTTCCAAAAACATTCAGTACTTC. The genes are TRBV11-2 and TRBJ2-4, with 8 bases matching TRBD1. Trimming took 6 bases from V and 2 from J; bases not matched to a gene: 9. The CDR3 covers 16 residues. Per the germline V gene, CDR1 is SGHAT and CDR2 is FQNNGV. Variable domain in full (rest from reference TRBV11-2 and TRBJ2-4): EAGVAQSPRYKIIEKRQSVAFWCNPISGHATLYWYQQILGQGPKLLIQFQNNGVVDDSQLPKDRFSAERLKGVDSTLKIQPAKLEDSAVYLCASSLQGAISKNIQYFGAGTRLSVL.

A few counts support this clone. This chain connects TRBV19 to TRBJ2-2, with 7 bases fitting TRBD1. The V gene's germline CDR1 is LNHDA and CDR2 SQIVND (reference sequence). The J segment lost 4 bases and the V segment lost 3 bases, leaving 8 bases of the junction unmatched. This CDR3 is 16 amino acids long. CDR3 sequence: CASSIPTGSATGELFF. The CDR3 DNA is TGTGCCAGTAGTATCCCGACAGGGTCGGCCACCGGGGAGCTGTTTTTT.

In DNA form, the CDR3 reads TGTGCCAGCTCGAGGGACAGGGAGACGAGTGGCTACACCTTC. Translated, it gives CASSRDRETSGYTF. The J gene is TRBJ1-2, the V gene TRBV18; TRBD1 agrees at 9 bases. The germline CDR1 and CDR2 sequences are KGHSH and LQKENI. V shed 6 bases and J 7 bases; nucleotides not matched to a gene: 9. This CDR3 is 14 amino acids long.

As regards this clone: Other nucleotide sequences from this sample produce the same CDR3. J is TRBJ2-1 and V is TRBV19, with 11 bases aligning to TRBD2. The CDR3 runs 14 residues. Germline lookup yields CDR1 LNHDA and CDR2 SQIVND (reference sequence). V dropped 9 bases and J dropped 4; count of bases not matched to a gene: 5. The CDR3 nucleotides read TGTGCCAGCTCGGGACTAGCGGCTTACAATGAGCAGTTCTTC. The encoded protein is CASSGLAAYNEQFF.

This chain connects TRBV18 to TRBJ2-7; tentative D call: TRBD2 (6 bases). The V end lost 0 bases, the J end lost 1 base, and 10 bases lay between the germline ends. The germline V gene encodes CDR1 KGHSH and CDR2 LQKENI. This CDR3 comprises 15 residues. CDR3 DNA sequence: TGTGCCAGCTCACCACCGGGGCGGGGTTCCTACGAGCAGTACTTC. Protein product: CASSPPGRGSYEQYF.

This clone is a singleton in its sample. The chain uses TRBV5-1 and TRBJ2-3; 9 bases are a match to TRBD2. The J segment lost 0 bases and the V segment lost 4 bases, leaving 15 bases of the junction unmatched. This CDR3 has 19 residues. Per germline, CDR1 SGHRS and CDR2 YFSETQ. CDR3 nucleotides: TGCGCCAGCAGCCAGACAGGAGGCGGGGGGGGATCCAGCACAGATACGCAGTATTTT. It yields the protein CASSQTGGGGGSSTDTQYF.

The V call is TRBV10-3, the J call TRBJ2-3; the match to TRBD1 covers 12 bases. The V gene end was trimmed by 3 bases and the J gene end by 4 bases; junction bases not matched to a gene: 8. CDR1 and CDR2 from the germline V gene are ENHRY and SYGVKD. The CDR3 spans 17 residues. This CDR3 reads CAISDGTGGILSDTQYF. The CDR3, as DNA: TGTGCCATCAGTGATGGGACAGGGGGCATTTTGTCAGATACGCAGTATTTT.

V usage is TRBV5-4 and J usage is TRBJ1-2, with D perhaps matching TRBD1 (5 bases). CDR1 and CDR2 from the germline V gene are SGHNT and YYREEE (reference sequence). The CDR3 runs to 12 residues. Trimming took 2 bases from V and 7 from J, leaving 9 bases between them. The CDR3 DNA follows: TGTGCCAGCAGCTTCCCCCAGGGTGGCTACACCTTC. Amino acid sequence: CASSFPQGGYTF. The full variable domain, its missing parts supplied by reference TRBV5-4 and TRBJ1-2, is ETGVTQSPTHLIKTRGQQVTLRCSSQSGHNTVSWYQQALGQGPQFIFQYYREEENGRGNFPPRFSGLQFPNYSSELNVNALELDDSALYLCASSFPQGGYTFGSGTRLTVV.

DNA of the CDR3: TGTGCCAGTAGGTTAACCGGGACAGATAGCAATCAGCCCCAGCATTTT. Its protein is CASRLTGTDSNQPQHF. The chain joins TRBV19 to TRBJ1-5; 7 nucleotides line up with TRBD1. Germline loops: CDR1 LNHDA, CDR2 SQIVND (reference sequence). Trimming cost V 6 bases and J 0 bases; bases outside gene matches: 8. The CDR3 contains 16 residues.

The V gene is TRBV5-6, the J gene TRBJ2-3; no definite D call. This CDR3 is 13 amino acids long. V gave up 7 bases and J gave up 1 base, with 10 bases separating them. Per germline, CDR1 SGHDT and CDR2 YYEEEE. The CDR3 nucleotides read TGTGCCAGCCTCCTCACGGGCACAGATACGCAGTATTTT. Translation gives CASLLTGTDTQYF.